This TCR beta chain was retrieved from a study of T cell responses to AZD1222 COVID-19 vaccine. Overall study findings and caveats: Among those given AZD1222, only five or six were seropositive at baseline. In a largely white British group with more females than males, clonal diversity was possibly underestimated.

Assay used: immunoSEQ multiplex PCR; TCRdb lists only in-frame clones, some missing. This sample has about 120,000 clones, with more than 80% found just once. Germline V gene lookup returns CDR1 LNHDA and CDR2 SQIVND (reference sequence). This CDR3 contains 13 residues. V gave up 1 base and J gave up 8 bases, with 11 bases separating them. Concerning this clone itself: The target antigen is unknown.

This receptor was identified in an adult in good health. The chain employs TRBV19 and TRBJ1-2; the D gene is possibly TRBD1 (5 bases). The sample was peripheral blood, taken on day 0 of AZD1222 vaccination. CDR3 in DNA: TGTGCCAGTAGTATAGTCTGGGGACGCGGCTACACCTTC. The encoded protein is CASSIVWGRGYTF.